The sample holds one count of the clone carrying this TCR beta chain. CDR3 length: 15 residues. Trimming left V 0 bases short and J 2 bases short, with 13 bases between. The germline V gene has CDR1 DFQATT and CDR2 SNEGSKA (reference sequence). TCRdb independently ran MiXCR on the 5' RACE reads; one entry per CDR3 protein. The repertoire holds tens of thousands of distinct CDR3 sequences, with roughly a tenth as singletons. The record originates from a study of early T cells in non-severe SARS-CoV-2 infection. V and J are TRBV20-1 and TRBJ2-5, with D maybe TRBD2 (6 bases). The sample taken for sequencing was whole blood. This clonotype was obtained from an adult who was a healthcare worker with PCR-confirmed SARS-CoV-2 infection or an uninfected control (not recorded which). This chain's CDR3 is CSARDPRGLQETQYF. CDR3 in DNA: TGCAGTGCTAGAGATCCGCGGGGATTACAAGAGACCCAGTACTTC.